The clone carrying this T cell receptor (beta chain) was observed many times. The antigen is not known. These data originate in a study of CD8 T cells in ankylosing spondylitis. Study-wide results and caveats: Reportedly, significant enrichment of disease-linked clones occurred in matched ankylosing spondylitis synovial fluid.

CDR3 size: 15 residues. V was pared by 4 bases and J by 0 bases, with 10 bases between. CDR1 MGHRA and CDR2 YSYEKL come from the germline V gene. Quantitative 5'-RACE was performed with molecular barcodes, and it yielded the TCR beta libraries. Each CDR3 protein gets one entry after TCRdb re-called the 5' RACE reads with MiXCR. The sample shows about 150,000 distinct CDR3 sequences, 7% to 8% of them seen only once. The sequenced material came from blood, either unsorted or a sorted T cell fraction (not recorded which). The sequence came from a female donor with ankylosing spondylitis or in good health (not recorded which). The V call is TRBV4-1, the J call TRBJ2-1; D may match TRBD1 or TRBD2 (5 bases each). The CDR3 protein is CASSPGTNSYNEQFF. In DNA form, the CDR3 reads TGCGCCAGCAGCCCAGGGACGAACTCCTACAATGAGCAGTTCTTC.